Presented here are 21 T cell receptor beta chains from one specimen sequenced in a study of T-cell memory formation after mild COVID-19. TCRdb analysed the 5' RACE reads with MiXCR anew, one entry per CDR3 protein. The table lists fewer than 450,000 distinct CDR3 sequences, roughly 21% of them singletons. The sequencing input was PBMCs or a T cell subset sorted from them (not recorded which). These receptors came from an adult woman who had mild COVID-19 (a few samples of this study predate the infection). Cell type and time point are not known.

The rearrangement joins TRBV7-8 to TRBJ2-5; D is uncertain. CDR1 and CDR2 from the germline V gene are SGHVS and FQNEAQ. CDR3 length equals 18 residues. The germline V and J ends were trimmed by 5 bases and 4 bases, with 26 bases remaining between them. The CDR3: CASSQTSAGPTNRETQYF. CDR3 DNA sequence: TGTGCCAGCAGCCAGACCTCGGCCGGGCCTACTAATCGAGAGACCCAGTACTTC. Looking up the rest from reference TRBV7-8 and TRBJ2-5 gives the full variable domain: GAGVSQSPRYKVAKRGQDVALRCDPISGHVSLFWYQQALGQGPEFLTYFQNEAQLDKSGLPSDRFFAERPEGSVSTLKIQRTQQEDSAVYLCASSQTSAGPTNRETQYFGPGTRLLVL.

The gene calls are TRBV11-2 and TRBJ2-5, with 14 bases aligning to TRBD2. Germline lookup yields CDR1 SGHAT and CDR2 FQNNGV. CDR3 size: 16 residues. V trimming: 5 bases; J trimming: 7 bases; junction bases outside the gene matches: 9. CDR3 nucleotides: TGTGCCAGCAGCCTCGGGACTAGCGGGAGCGGAGGGACCCAGTACTTC. Translating gives CASSLGTSGSGGTQYF.

The rearrangement joins TRBV19 to TRBJ2-3, with TRBD2 matching 8 bases. The germline gives CDR1 LNHDA, CDR2 SQIVND (reference sequence). V was pared by 3 bases and J by 5 bases, with 4 bases of the junction left unmatched. The CDR3 runs 14 residues. The CDR3 reads CASSIGTSLDTQYF. The CDR3 bases are TGTGCCAGTAGTATTGGGACTAGTTTAGATACGCAGTATTTT.

This sequence joins TRBV15 and TRBJ2-1; 12 nucleotides match TRBD2. CDR1 is LNHNV, CDR2 YYDKDF, per germline (reference sequence). The V segment lost 0 bases and the J segment 7 bases; nucleotides outside the gene matches: 13. CDR3 length: 19 residues. CDR3 DNA: TGTGCCACCAGCAGAGATAGACTAGCGGGGGCAGCCGATCGGAATGAGCAGTTCTTC. As protein: CATSRDRLAGAADRNEQFF.

This clonotype was seen more than once but under ten times. V usage is TRBV2 and J usage is TRBJ1-1; 11 bases agree with TRBD1. This CDR3 contains 19 residues. V lost 5 bases to trimming and J lost 3 bases; unmatched junction nucleotides: 17. Germline V lookup: CDR1 SNHLY, CDR2 FYNNEI. CDR3 residues: CASSRAGTGGQGRDTEAFF. CDR3 coding DNA: TGTGCCAGCAGTCGAGCTGGGACAGGGGGTCAGGGACGGGACACTGAAGCTTTCTTT.

The chain has TRBV6-5 and TRBJ2-7; possible D gene TRBD2, 6 bases. CDR3 length: 15 amino acids. Germline assignment: CDR1 MNHEY and CDR2 SVGAGI. The germline V and J ends were trimmed by 2 bases and 2 bases, with 13 bases remaining between them. The CDR3 DNA reads as TGTGCCAGCAGTTACGGGCAAGGAGGGACCTACGAGCAGTACTTC. Amino acids: CASSYGQGGTYEQYF.

The chain couples TRBV11-2 to TRBJ1-2; 9 bases agree with TRBD1. CDR3 length: 14 amino acids. Germline-derived CDR1 and CDR2 are SGHAT and FQNNGV. Trimming cost V 5 bases and J 4 bases; bases outside gene matches: 5. The CDR3: CASSVQGATYGYTF. In DNA, the CDR3 is TGTGCCAGCAGCGTACAGGGGGCGACCTATGGCTACACCTTC.

The chain's CDR3 is CATSRDSAETQYF. CDR3 DNA sequence: TGTGCCACCAGCAGAGATTCGGCTGAGACCCAGTACTTC. This chain connects TRBV15 to TRBJ2-5; the D is unclear. This CDR3 is built from 13 residues. Trimming took 0 bases from V and 5 from J, leaving 7 bases between them. The germline gives CDR1 LNHNV, CDR2 YYDKDF (reference sequence).

This clonotype was detected a few times. This CDR3 reads CASSLAETGVGELFF. CDR3 bases: TGTGCCAGCAGTTTAGCGGAGACAGGGGTCGGGGAGCTGTTTTTT. The rearrangement joins TRBV12-3 or TRBV12-4 to TRBJ2-2; the match to TRBD1 covers 8 bases. The CDR3 totals 15 residues. Trimming removed 0 bases from V and 7 bases from J; junction bases left unmatched: 4.

This clonotype occurred a few times. The CDR3 protein is CASSLVGRADEKLFF. CDR3 sequence (DNA): TGTGCCAGCAGCTTAGTCGGCAGGGCGGATGAAAAACTGTTTTTT. V usage is TRBV7-9 and J usage is TRBJ1-4; the D gene is possibly TRBD1 (5 bases). This CDR3 is 15 amino acids long. Trimming removed 1 base at V and 6 bases at J, with 12 bases between. CDR1 and CDR2 from the germline V gene are SEHNR and FQNEAQ (reference sequence).

Many counts were recorded for this clonotype. CDR3 sequence reads: CASSPRPESASSYEQYF. CDR3 DNA sequence: TGTGCCAGCAGCCCTCGGCCCGAGTCGGCTAGTAGCTACGAGCAGTACTTC. The rearrangement links TRBV9 to TRBJ2-7, with D unclear. The V gene lost 4 bases and the J gene lost 3 bases, with 23 bases spanning the gap. CDR1 is SGDLS, CDR2 YYNGEE, per germline. The CDR3 totals 17 residues.

The chain carries TRBV5-1 and TRBJ1-4; 10 bases map to TRBD1. This CDR3 is built from 18 residues. From germline, CDR1 is SGHRS and CDR2 YFSETQ. V trimming: 5 bases; J trimming: 2 bases; junction bases outside the gene matches: 12. The CDR3 loop is CASRAGTGVRGTNEKLFF. CDR3 bases: TGCGCCAGCAGGGCCGGGACAGGGGTCAGAGGCACTAATGAAAAACTGTTTTTT.

This chain uses TRBV20-1 with TRBJ2-3; D unresolved. The ends were cut back, 4 bases at V and 5 bases at J, with 16 bases in the middle. The CDR3 sequence is 14 residues long. Germline V CDR1 and CDR2: DFQATT, SNEGSKA (reference sequence). CDR3 residues: CSATDQVLRDTQYF. CDR3 DNA sequence: TGCAGTGCTACAGACCAGGTTCTTAGAGATACGCAGTATTTT.

The chain is built from TRBV20-1 and TRBJ2-5; a possible D gene is TRBD1 (6 bases). Trimming removed 3 bases at V and 5 bases at J, with 13 bases between. The CDR3 is 13 amino acids. Germline V gene data show CDR1 as DFQATT and CDR2 as SNEGSKA (reference sequence). This chain's CDR3 is CSARLQGWETQYF. CDR3 DNA: TGCAGTGCTAGGCTACAGGGTTGGGAGACCCAGTACTTC.

V gene TRBV4-1 combines with J gene TRBJ1-3, with 12 bases lining up with TRBD1. Trimming at V came to 6 bases and at J to 0 bases, leaving 12 bases not matched to a gene. Germline V gives CDR1 MGHRA, CDR2 YSYEKL. CDR3 length equals 19 residues. The chain's CDR3 is CASRSRLPGQGASGNTIYF. The CDR3 DNA reads as TGCGCCAGCAGATCAAGACTTCCGGGACAGGGGGCCTCTGGAAACACCATATATTTT.

This sequence joins TRBV4-3 and TRBJ2-1; 10 bases align to TRBD1. The CDR3 runs 15 residues. CDR1 and CDR2 (germline): LGHNA, YSLEER. V was clipped by 8 bases and J by 3 bases; unmatched bases: 7. The CDR3 protein is CASGTGTGDYNEQFF. In DNA, the CDR3 is TGCGCCAGCGGGACCGGGACAGGGGACTACAATGAGCAGTTCTTC.

This clonotype was counted a few times. The CDR3 DNA is TGTGCCAGCTCACCTTATGGGACAGGGGCAACGTACGAGCAGTACTTC. Its translation is CASSPYGTGATYEQYF. V usage is TRBV18 and J usage is TRBJ2-7; 10 bases fit TRBD1. CDR1 and CDR2 from the germline V gene are KGHSH and LQKENI. The trim removed 3 bases at V and 4 bases at J, leaving 9 bases unmatched. The CDR3 consists of 16 residues.

This chain uses TRBV19 with TRBJ2-1; 9 bases are a match to TRBD1. This CDR3 comprises 15 residues. Trimming took 3 bases from V and 4 from J; bases not matched to a gene: 4. Germline V lookup: CDR1 LNHDA, CDR2 SQIVND (reference sequence). The CDR3 here is CASSMVGQGYNEQFF. Written as DNA, the CDR3 is TGTGCCAGTAGTATGGTGGGACAGGGTTACAATGAGCAGTTCTTC.

The V and J genes are TRBV3-1 and TRBJ1-2; 7 nucleotides line up with TRBD1. The CDR3 contains 14 residues. Germline V lookup: CDR1 LGHDT, CDR2 YNNKEL (reference sequence). V lost 4 bases to trimming and J lost 6 bases; unmatched junction nucleotides: 8. CDR3 in amino acids: CASSLSGTANGYTF. Here the CDR3 DNA reads TGTGCCAGCAGCCTATCTGGGACAGCGAATGGCTACACCTTC.

This clonotype has a count of ten or more. The chain is built from TRBV3-1 and TRBJ1-2; 7 nucleotides match TRBD1. Trimming removed 6 bases from V and 7 bases from J; junction bases left unmatched: 8. From germline, CDR1 is LGHDT and CDR2 YNNKEL (reference sequence). This CDR3 spans 13 amino acids. The CDR3 sequence: CASSQTGLGGYTF. CDR3 DNA: TGTGCCAGCAGTCAGACAGGGTTGGGTGGCTACACCTTC.

This chain connects TRBV27 to TRBJ2-1, with D possibly called TRBD1 or TRBD2 (6 bases each). The CDR3 covers 12 residues. Germline values: CDR1 MNHEY, CDR2 SMNVEV (reference sequence). Deletions cut 6 bases from V and 8 bases from J, with 11 bases between. CDR3 sequence reads: CASRPRGDEQFF. CDR3 nucleotides: TGTGCCAGCAGGCCGAGGGGGGATGAGCAGTTCTTC.